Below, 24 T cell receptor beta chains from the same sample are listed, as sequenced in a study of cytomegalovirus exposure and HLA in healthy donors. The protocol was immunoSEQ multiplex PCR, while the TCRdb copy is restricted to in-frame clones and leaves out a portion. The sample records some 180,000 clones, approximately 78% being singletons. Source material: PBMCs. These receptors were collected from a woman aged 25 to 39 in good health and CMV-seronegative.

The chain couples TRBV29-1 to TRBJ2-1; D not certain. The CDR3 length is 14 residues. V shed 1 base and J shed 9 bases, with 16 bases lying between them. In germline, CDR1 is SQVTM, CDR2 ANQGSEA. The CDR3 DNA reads TGCAGCGTTGAAGTGGTGGCCTCTGCTGCTGAGCAGTTCTTC. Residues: CSVEVVASAAEQFF.

Written as DNA, the CDR3 is TGCGCCAGCAGCCGAAACATCGACAGGTCCTATGGCTACACCTTC. This encodes CASSRNIDRSYGYTF. V is TRBV5-1 and J is TRBJ1-2, with TRBD1 as a possible D gene (6 bases). This CDR3 contains 15 residues. Trimming removed 4 bases from V and 4 bases from J, with 17 bases in between. The germline V gene has CDR1 SGHRS and CDR2 YFSETQ.

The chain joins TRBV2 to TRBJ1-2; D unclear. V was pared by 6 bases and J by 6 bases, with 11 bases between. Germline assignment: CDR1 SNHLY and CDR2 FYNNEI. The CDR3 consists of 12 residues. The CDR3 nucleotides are TGTGCCAGCAGGCCAGACTTAGATGGCTACACCTTC. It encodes CASRPDLDGYTF.

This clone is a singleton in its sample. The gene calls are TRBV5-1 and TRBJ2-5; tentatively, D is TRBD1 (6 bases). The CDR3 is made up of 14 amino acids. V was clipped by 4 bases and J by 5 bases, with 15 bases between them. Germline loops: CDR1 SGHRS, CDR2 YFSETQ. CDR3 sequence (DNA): TGCGCCAGCAGCAGGGGGACGGTCGGGGAGACCCAGTACTTC. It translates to CASSRGTVGETQYF.

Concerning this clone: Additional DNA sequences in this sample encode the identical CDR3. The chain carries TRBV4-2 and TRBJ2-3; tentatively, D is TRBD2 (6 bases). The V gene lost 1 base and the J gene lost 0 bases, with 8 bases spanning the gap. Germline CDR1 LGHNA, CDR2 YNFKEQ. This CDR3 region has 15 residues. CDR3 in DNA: TGTGCCAGCAGCCAAGGGAGGGGAAGCACAGATACGCAGTATTTT. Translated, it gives CASSQGRGSTDTQYF.

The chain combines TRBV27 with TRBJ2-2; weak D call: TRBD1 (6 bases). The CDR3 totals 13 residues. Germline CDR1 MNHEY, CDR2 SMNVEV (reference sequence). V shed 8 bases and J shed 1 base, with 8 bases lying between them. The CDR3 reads CASGGQNTGELFF. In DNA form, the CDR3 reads TGTGCCAGCGGGGGCCAGAACACCGGGGAGCTGTTTTTT.

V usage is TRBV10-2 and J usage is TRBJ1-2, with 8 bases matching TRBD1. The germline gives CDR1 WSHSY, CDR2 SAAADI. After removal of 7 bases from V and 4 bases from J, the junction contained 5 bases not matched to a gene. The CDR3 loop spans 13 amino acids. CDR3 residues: CASTSGQGYGYTF. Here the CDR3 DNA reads TGCGCCAGCACCAGCGGACAGGGCTATGGCTACACCTTC.

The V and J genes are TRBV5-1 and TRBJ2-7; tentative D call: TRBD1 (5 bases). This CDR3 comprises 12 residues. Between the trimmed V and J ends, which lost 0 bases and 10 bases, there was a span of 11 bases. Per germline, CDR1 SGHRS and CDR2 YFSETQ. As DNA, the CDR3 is TGCGCCAGCAGCTTGGATTTTGACAGACAGTACTTC. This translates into CASSLDFDRQYF.

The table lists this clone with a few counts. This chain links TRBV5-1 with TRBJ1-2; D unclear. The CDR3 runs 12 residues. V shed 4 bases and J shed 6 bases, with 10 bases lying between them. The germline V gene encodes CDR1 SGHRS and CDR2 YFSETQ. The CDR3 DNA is TGCGCCAGCAGCACAGAATTCAATGGCTACACCTTC. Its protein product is CASSTEFNGYTF.

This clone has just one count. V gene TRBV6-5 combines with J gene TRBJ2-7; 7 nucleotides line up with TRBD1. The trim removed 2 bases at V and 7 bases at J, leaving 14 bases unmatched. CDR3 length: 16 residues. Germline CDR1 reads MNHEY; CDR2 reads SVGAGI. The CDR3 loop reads CASSYTRAGGLGEQYF. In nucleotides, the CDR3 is TGTGCCAGCAGTTACACACGGGCAGGGGGATTAGGAGAGCAGTACTTC.

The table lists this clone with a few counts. The CDR3 DNA is TGTGCCAGCAGCGAACTAGCGGGAGGGGCGGACGAGCAGTACTTC. Translation gives CASSELAGGADEQYF. The genes are TRBV27 and TRBJ2-7, with 13 bases fitting TRBD2. This CDR3 region has 15 residues. With 6 bases clipped from V and 5 bases from J, the junction kept 7 bases outside the gene matches. Germline assignment: CDR1 MNHEY and CDR2 SMNVEV (reference sequence).

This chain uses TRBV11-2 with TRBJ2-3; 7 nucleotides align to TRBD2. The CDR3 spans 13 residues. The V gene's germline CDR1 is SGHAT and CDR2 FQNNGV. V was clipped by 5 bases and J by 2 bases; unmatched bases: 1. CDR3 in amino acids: CASSAGVTDTQYF. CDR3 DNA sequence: TGTGCCAGCAGCGCGGGGGTCACAGATACGCAGTATTTT.

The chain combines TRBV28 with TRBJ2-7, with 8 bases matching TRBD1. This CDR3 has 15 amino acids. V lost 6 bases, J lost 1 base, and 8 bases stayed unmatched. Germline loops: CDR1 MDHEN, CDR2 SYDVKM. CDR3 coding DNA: TGTGCCAGCAGCTCTGGACAGGGTGGGTCCTACGAGCAGTACTTC. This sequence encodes CASSSGQGGSYEQYF.

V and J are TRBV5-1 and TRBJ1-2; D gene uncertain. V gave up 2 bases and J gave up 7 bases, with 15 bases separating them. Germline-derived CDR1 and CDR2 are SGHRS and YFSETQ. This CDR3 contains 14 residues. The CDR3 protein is CASSFSLSSGGYTF. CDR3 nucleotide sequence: TGCGCCAGCAGCTTTTCACTGTCGAGTGGTGGCTACACCTTC.

CDR3 amino acids: CASSAGLGPHDEQFF. CDR3 in DNA: TGTGCCAGCAGCGCGGGACTAGGACCCCACGATGAGCAGTTCTTC. V usage is TRBV2 and J usage is TRBJ2-1, with 8 bases that match TRBD2. The CDR3 extends over 15 amino acids. Losses at the gene ends were 6 bases for V and 8 bases for J; bases not matched to a gene: 12. Germline CDR1 and CDR2: SNHLY and FYNNEI.

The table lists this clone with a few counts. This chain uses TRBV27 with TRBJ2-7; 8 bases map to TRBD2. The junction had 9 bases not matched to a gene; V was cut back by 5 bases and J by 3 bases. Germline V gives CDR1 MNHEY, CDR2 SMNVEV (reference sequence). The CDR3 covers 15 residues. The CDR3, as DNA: TGTGCCAGCAGTCTGGACTCTAGCGGGCACTACGAGCAGTACTTC. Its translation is CASSLDSSGHYEQYF.

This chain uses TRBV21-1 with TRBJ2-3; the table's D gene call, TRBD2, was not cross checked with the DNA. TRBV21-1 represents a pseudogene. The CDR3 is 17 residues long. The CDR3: CASSSWPETSRADTQYF. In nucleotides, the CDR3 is TGTGCCAGCAGCTCGTGGCCGGAGACTAGCAGAGCAGATACGCAGTATTTT.

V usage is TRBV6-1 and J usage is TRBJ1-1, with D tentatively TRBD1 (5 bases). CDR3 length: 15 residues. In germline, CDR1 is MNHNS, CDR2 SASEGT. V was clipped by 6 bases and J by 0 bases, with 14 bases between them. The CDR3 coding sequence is TGTGCCAGCAGCTCCTGGGGCAGGGTGAACACTGAAGCTTTCTTT. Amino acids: CASSSWGRVNTEAFF.

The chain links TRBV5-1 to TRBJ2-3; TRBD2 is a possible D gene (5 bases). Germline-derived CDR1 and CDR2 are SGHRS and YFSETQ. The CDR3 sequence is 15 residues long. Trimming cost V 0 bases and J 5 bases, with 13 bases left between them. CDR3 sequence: CASSLDPNRGDTQYF. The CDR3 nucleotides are TGCGCCAGCAGCTTGGACCCCAACCGGGGAGATACGCAGTATTTT.

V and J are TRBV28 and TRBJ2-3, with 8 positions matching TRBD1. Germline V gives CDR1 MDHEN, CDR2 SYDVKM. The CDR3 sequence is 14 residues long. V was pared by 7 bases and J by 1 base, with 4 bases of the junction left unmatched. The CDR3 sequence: CASMETGGTDTQYF. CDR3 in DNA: TGTGCCAGCATGGAGACAGGGGGCACAGATACGCAGTATTTT.

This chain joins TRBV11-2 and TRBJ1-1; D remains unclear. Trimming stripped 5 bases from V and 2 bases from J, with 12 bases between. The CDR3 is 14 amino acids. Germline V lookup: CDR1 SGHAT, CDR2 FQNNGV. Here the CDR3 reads CASSPREPNTEAFF. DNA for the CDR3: TGTGCCAGCAGCCCCCGGGAGCCAAACACTGAAGCTTTCTTT.

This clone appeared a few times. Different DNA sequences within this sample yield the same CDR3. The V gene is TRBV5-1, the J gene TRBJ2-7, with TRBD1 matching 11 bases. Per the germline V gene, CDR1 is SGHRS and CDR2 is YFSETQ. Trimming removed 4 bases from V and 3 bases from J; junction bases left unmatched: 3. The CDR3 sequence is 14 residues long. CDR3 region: CASSAGTGGYEQYF. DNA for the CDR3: TGCGCCAGCAGCGCCGGGACAGGGGGCTACGAGCAGTACTTC.

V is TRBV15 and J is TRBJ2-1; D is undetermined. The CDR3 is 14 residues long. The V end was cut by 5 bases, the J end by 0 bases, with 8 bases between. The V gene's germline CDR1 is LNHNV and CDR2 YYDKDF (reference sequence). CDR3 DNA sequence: TGTGCCACCAGCCTGAGGAGCTCCTACAATGAGCAGTTCTTC. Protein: CATSLRSSYNEQFF.

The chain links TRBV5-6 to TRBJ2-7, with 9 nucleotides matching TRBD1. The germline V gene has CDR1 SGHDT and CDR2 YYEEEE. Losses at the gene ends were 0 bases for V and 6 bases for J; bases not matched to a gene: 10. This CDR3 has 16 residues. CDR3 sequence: CASSLASGTGFTEQYF. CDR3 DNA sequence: TGTGCCAGCAGCTTGGCCTCCGGGACAGGGTTTACCGAGCAGTACTTC.